The rows below give T cell receptor beta chains drawn from one sample of a study of cytomegalovirus exposure and HLA in healthy donors. TCRdb's table, derived via immunoSEQ multiplex PCR, lists solely in-frame clones and lacks some. In the table there are tens of thousands of clones, about 9.5% of which are singletons. The sample was PBMCs. These receptors were taken from a man aged 60-69 years in good health and CMV-seropositive. Both conserved end residues are trimmed from each CDR3.

v_call	j_call	cdr3_aa
TRBV14	TRBJ2-5	ASSQDPAASTQY
TRBV15	TRBJ1-2	ATSITGDGYT
TRBV7-3	TRBJ2-1	ASSKTGDSYNEQF
TRBV5-1	TRBJ1-3	ASSLAGASPNTIY
TRBV28	TRBJ1-2	ASSSTGVPAGYT
TRBV5-1	TRBJ2-5	ASSLLGQGAILETQY
TRBV4-2	TRBJ2-2	ASSPPSESGELF
TRBV11-3	TRBJ2-3	ASSSLSSTDTQY
TRBV6-5	TRBJ2-5	ASSPTGGPQTQY
TRBV6-5	TRBJ1-3	ASSPTGTSGNTIY
TRBV11-2	TRBJ2-5	ASRVLGPIQETQY
TRBV29-1	TRBJ2-5	SVETVQIEGPETQY
TRBV5-4	TRBJ2-2	ASSLAGRTGELF
TRBV27	TRBJ1-5	ASGNSDRGNQPQH
TRBV7-8	TRBJ1-1	ASSLGTADRVPF
TRBV30	TRBJ2-3	AWSLTNSPDTQY
TRBV14	TRBJ1-1	ASSQAFEAF
TRBV28	TRBJ2-6	ASSLSAVANVLT
TRBV15	TRBJ1-2	ATSRDPGQGSGGYT
TRBV4-1	TRBJ2-5	ASSPTSGVVQETQY
TRBV28	TRBJ1-3	ASSWRDRAGNTIY
TRBV7-2	TRBJ2-1	ASSLESVPSF
TRBV28	TRBJ2-7	ASSRGQGREQY
TRBV11-2	TRBJ2-3	ASSGGQKGTDTQY
TRBV19	TRBJ2-3	ASRTSGGNTDTQY
TRBV19	TRBJ2-2	ASRTYGGGELF
TRBV30	TRBJ2-3	AWSGLAGGILSTDTQY
TRBV10-2	TRBJ1-2	ASSESFGWYGYT
TRBV28	TRBJ1-4	ASNAGNEKLF
TRBV2	TRBJ1-1	ASTLRAEAF
TRBV2	TRBJ1-5	ASSDATGNQPQH
TRBV19	TRBJ1-1	ASSFRQLNTEAF
TRBV19	TRBJ2-2	ASSIEAGYTGELF
TRBV19	TRBJ2-3	ASVSGTGRDTQY
TRBV4-1	TRBJ1-4	ASSQNDRGQGEKLF
TRBV18	TRBJ2-3	ASSPRPQEARGDTQY
TRBV18	TRBJ1-1	ASSLRRGRGDTEAF
TRBV30	TRBJ1-6	AWSVGWASSYNSPLH
TRBV4-2	TRBJ2-7	ASSQLRSSYEQY
TRBV6-5	TRBJ2-3	ASSTDRGRLGTQY
TRBV30	TRBJ1-2	AWIGRGYT
TRBV7-9	TRBJ1-6	ASNRGDNSPLH
TRBV28	TRBJ1-5	ASSGGLGGNQPQH
TRBV15	TRBJ2-3	ATSGGTSGRGTDTQY
TRBV5-8	TRBJ1-4	ASSSNRAGGEKLF
TRBV10-3	TRBJ2-3	AISLGTSGRFDTQY
TRBV10-3	TRBJ2-2	AIKPGLAGGNTGELF
TRBV6-5	TRBJ1-2	ASKQPTNNYGYT
TRBV11-2	TRBJ2-5	ASSLGLAGGRSQY
TRBV2	TRBJ2-1	ASSGTLYNEQF
TRBV25-1	TRBJ1-5	ASSAGGNSNQPQH
TRBV7-2	TRBJ2-3	ASQGASGRAFTDTQY
TRBV4-1	TRBJ1-4	ASSPDLADEKLF
TRBV19	TRBJ2-3	ASSLRLAGLTDTQY
TRBV28	TRBJ2-7	ASRTTGETSGYEQY
TRBV10-3	TRBJ1-3	AIRDFGGGNTIY
TRBV6-5	TRBJ1-1	ASSYNVGQITEAF
TRBV11-2	TRBJ1-1	ASSLGTDTEAF
TRBV19	TRBJ1-6	ATRPGGSYNSPLH